This T cell receptor beta chain stems from a study of beta chain features in type 1 diabetes. Study-wide background: Patients and healthy donors were similar in age, gender and cell yields.

Trimming pared 2 bases from V and 5 bases from J, leaving 10 bases between. CDR1 is MNHNY and CDR2 is SVGAGI in the germline V gene (reference sequence). This CDR3 spans 13 amino acids. Every isolated RNA sample was fully reverse transcribed, so sequencing captured expressed TCRB transcripts. Libraries were prepared by immunoSEQ multiplex PCR; TCRdb keeps only in-frame clonotypes and omits some of them. The table records roughly 160,000 clones, 7.8% of them present only once. In regard to this clone: The target antigen is unknown.

General study findings and limits: The naive, central memory and Treg TCRB repertoires looked more alike in patients than they did in healthy donors. Researchers report that Type 1 diabetes patients had moderately but significantly shorter TCRB CDR3s across all four CD4+ subsets.

The sequence derives from a woman aged 40 to 55 with type 1 diabetes. The sequenced sample was central memory CD4+ T cells from blood. V usage is TRBV6-6 and J usage is TRBJ2-7, with a possible D match to TRBD2 (5 bases). For the CDR3, the DNA is TGTGCCAGCAGTTACGAGGGATTGAACGAGCAGTACTTC. It translates to CASSYEGLNEQYF.